These 27 T cell receptor beta chains were all obtained from the same sample, sequenced in a study of vaccination effects on CD4 cells after COVID-19. Expansion with viral peptide pools was applied to antigen-specific CD4+ T cells by the ViraFEST assay prior to sequencing. At the end of around eleven days of culture, CD4+ T cells were isolated. Participants received two doses of either the BNT162b2 or mRNA-1273 vaccine. For these TCRs, the target antigens are not known. Repertoires were generated with immunoSEQ multiplex PCR, while TCRdb's copy carries only in-frame clones and drops some. The top ten hold 0.95% to 1.5% of the sample, which has 70,000 to 85,000 clones, 75% to 85% seen once. Sequenced material: CD4+ T cells from PBMCs cultured with HCoV-229E spike peptides, taken after COVID-19 vaccination. The receptors come from a human donor who received a COVID-19 vaccine.

The chain is built from TRBV3-1 (or the pseudogene TRBV3-2) and TRBJ1-4, with no clear D. The CDR3 is 14 amino acids. V lost 0 bases and J lost 4, with 6 bases in between. The germline V gene has CDR1 LGHDT and CDR2 YNNKEL (reference sequence). The CDR3 region is CASSQELLNEKLFF. The CDR3 DNA is TGTGCCAGCAGCCAAGAACTGCTTAATGAAAAACTGTTTTTT.

The count of this clone is one. J is TRBJ2-3 and V is TRBV7-3; 8 bases align to TRBD1. Germline CDR1 and CDR2: SGHTA and FQGTGA. This CDR3 contains 17 residues. V lost 4 bases, J lost 3 bases, and 12 bases stayed unmatched. DNA of the CDR3: TGTGCCAGCAGCTCAGGACCCGGACAGGGTGGGACAGATACGCAGTATTTT. It codes for CASSSGPGQGGTDTQYF.

V is TRBV10-3 and J is TRBJ2-3; a possible D gene is TRBD2 (5 bases). The CDR3 has 13 amino acids. The V end lost 3 bases, the J end lost 6 bases, and 10 bases lay between the germline ends. Germline V gene data show CDR1 as ENHRY and CDR2 as SYGVKD. CDR3 loop: CAISEGSLDTQYF. The CDR3 nucleotides are TGTGCCATCAGTGAAGGGAGTCTCGATACGCAGTATTTT.

The chain employs TRBV6-1 and TRBJ2-7, with D maybe TRBD2 (6 bases). Trimming pared 3 bases from V and 0 bases from J, leaving 9 bases between. Per the germline V gene, CDR1 is MNHNS and CDR2 is SASEGT. This CDR3 is 14 amino acids long. This CDR3 is CASSEVGGSYEQYV. The CDR3 DNA follows: TGTGCCAGCAGTGAGGTGGGGGGCTCCTACGAGCAGTACGTC.

The V gene is TRBV18, the J gene TRBJ2-5, with 8 bases matching TRBD1. Germline CDR1 KGHSH, CDR2 LQKENI. The J segment lost 5 bases and the V segment lost 8 bases, leaving 7 bases of the junction unmatched. This CDR3 is built from 13 residues. DNA of the CDR3: TGTGCCAGCCGGACAGGGACAATGGAGACCCAGTACTTC. Translation gives CASRTGTMETQYF.

The chain is built from TRBV19 and TRBJ1-6, with TRBD1 matching 8 bases. Per the germline V gene, CDR1 is LNHDA and CDR2 is SQIVND (reference sequence). V shed 3 bases and J 10 bases; nucleotides not matched to a gene: 11. This CDR3 has 16 amino acids. CDR3 DNA: TGTGCCAGTAGTATCAATCGACAGGGGAGGAGGTCACCCCTCCACTTT. This sequence encodes CASSINRQGRRSPLHF.

This clone was observed once. The chain is built from TRBV27 and TRBJ2-1, with 8 bases matching TRBD2. CDR1 is MNHEY, CDR2 SMNVEV, per germline (reference sequence). The CDR3 runs to 17 residues. The trim removed 2 bases at V and 4 bases at J, leaving 10 bases unmatched. The CDR3 sequence is CASSLQPSGGGYNEQFF. Here the CDR3 DNA reads TGTGCCAGCAGTTTACAGCCCTCCGGCGGGGGGTACAATGAGCAGTTCTTC.

This clone appeared a few times. The chain employs TRBV4-1 and TRBJ1-5; D unresolved. The V gene lost 1 base and the J gene lost 4 bases, with 14 bases spanning the gap. CDR3 length equals 16 residues. Germline values: CDR1 MGHRA, CDR2 YSYEKL. CDR3 residues: CASSQVHGSGNQPQHF. CDR3 DNA: TGCGCCAGCAGCCAAGTTCACGGGTCAGGAAATCAGCCCCAGCATTTT.

The chain joins TRBV7-3 to TRBJ1-1; D is possibly TRBD1 (6 bases). The CDR3 totals 15 residues. With 3 bases removed from V and 2 bases from J, the gap between germline ends came to 13 bases. The V gene's germline CDR1 is SGHTA and CDR2 FQGTGA. The CDR3 sequence: CASSFTGGSNTEAFF. The CDR3 DNA follows: TGTGCCAGCAGCTTTACCGGGGGCAGCAACACTGAAGCTTTCTTT.

This clone was seen just once. This chain connects TRBV25-1 to TRBJ1-1; D gene unclear. V lost 4 bases and J lost 6, with 12 bases in between. Germline values: CDR1 MGHDK, CDR2 SYGVNS. The CDR3 has 13 amino acids. The CDR3 region has the DNA TGTGCCAGCAGTGCACTCGGGCGGGCTGAAGCTTTCTTT. Translation gives CASSALGRAEAFF.

The chain carries TRBV5-1 and TRBJ2-3, with TRBD2 matching 7 bases. This CDR3 is built from 17 residues. After removal of 2 bases from V and 2 bases from J, the junction contained 11 bases not matched to a gene. Germline V gene data show CDR1 as SGHRS and CDR2 as YFSETQ. CDR3 nucleotides: TGCGCCAGCAGCTTTGGGCTTAAGCGGGGAAACACAGATACGCAGTATTTT. Translated: CASSFGLKRGNTDTQYF.

The chain carries TRBV5-6 and TRBJ2-5, with D unclear. The V end lost 2 bases, the J end lost 5 bases, and 13 bases lay between the germline ends. The CDR3 has 14 amino acids. Germline V gene lookup returns CDR1 SGHDT and CDR2 YYEEEE. This CDR3 reads CASSFVDSRETQYF. For the CDR3, the DNA is TGTGCCAGCAGCTTTGTTGACTCCCGGGAGACCCAGTACTTC.

The chain recombines TRBV2 with TRBJ2-3, with D perhaps TRBD1 or TRBD2 (5 bases each). This CDR3 contains 12 residues. V gave up 5 bases and J gave up 11 bases, with 14 bases separating them. Germline V gene sequence: CDR1 SNHLY, CDR2 FYNNEI. CDR3 loop: CASSPGTSRQYF. The CDR3 bases are TGTGCCAGCAGTCCTGGGACCTCGAGGCAGTATTTT.

The chain is built from TRBV18 and TRBJ2-5; possibly TRBD1 for D (5 bases). In germline, CDR1 is KGHSH, CDR2 LQKENI. V shed 0 bases and J shed 2 bases, with 13 bases lying between them. CDR3 size: 16 residues. The chain's CDR3 is CASSPPSWGKQETQYF. Written as DNA, the CDR3 is TGTGCCAGCTCACCACCTAGTTGGGGCAAACAAGAGACCCAGTACTTC.

CDR3 sequence: CASSEAPGQSNQPQHF. CDR3 in DNA: TGTGCCAGCAGTGAAGCGCCGGGACAGAGCAATCAGCCCCAGCATTTT. This chain uses TRBV2 with TRBJ1-5; 7 positions agree with TRBD1. There are 16 residues in the CDR3. CDR1 is SNHLY and CDR2 is FYNNEI in the germline V gene. Trimming cost V 0 bases and J 1 base; bases outside gene matches: 3.

The chain combines TRBV9 with TRBJ1-5; TRBD1 agrees at 7 bases. From germline, CDR1 is SGDLS and CDR2 YYNGEE. The CDR3 covers 17 residues. The V and J ends lost 4 bases and 1 base, in that order; junction bases with no gene match: 11. As DNA, the CDR3 is TGTGCCAGCAGCCCTTCTCGACAGGGACAGAGCAATCAGCCCCAGCATTTT. Translated: CASSPSRQGQSNQPQHF.

The chain employs TRBV5-8 and TRBJ2-3, with D perhaps TRBD2 (6 bases). This CDR3 has 15 residues. The germline V gene has CDR1 SGHTS and CDR2 YDEGEE. With 7 bases removed from V and 0 bases from J, the gap between germline ends came to 15 bases. The CDR3 loop is CASPSLGLSTDTQYF. The CDR3 DNA is TGTGCCAGCCCGAGTTTGGGACTTAGCACAGATACGCAGTATTTT.

The CDR3 nucleotides are TGTGCCAGCAGTTACTCGAGGGGGCGAGACTATGGCTACACCTTC. Residues: CASSYSRGRDYGYTF. The rearrangement uses TRBV6-5 and TRBJ1-2; 7 nucleotides line up with TRBD1. The CDR3 is 15 amino acids. Germline CDR1 reads MNHEY; CDR2 reads SVGAGI. V was clipped by 0 bases and J by 3 bases; unmatched bases: 4.

The rearrangement joins TRBV9 to TRBJ2-1; 9 nucleotides agree with TRBD2. CDR1 is SGDLS, CDR2 YYNGEE, per germline. With V trimmed by 0 bases and J by 7 bases, 11 bases remained unmatched. The CDR3 totals 17 residues. CDR3 loop: CASSVAGPGLAGNEQFF. CDR3 nucleotides: TGTGCCAGCAGCGTAGCGGGACCGGGACTAGCCGGGAATGAGCAGTTCTTC.

The DNA for the CDR3 is TGTGCCAGCAGCGTAGACAGGGTACCTTACAATGAGCAGTTCTTC. The encoded protein is CASSVDRVPYNEQFF. The chain joins TRBV9 to TRBJ2-1; possibly TRBD1 for D (6 bases). Germline V gene lookup returns CDR1 SGDLS and CDR2 YYNGEE. The CDR3 has 15 amino acids. V was shortened by 0 bases and J by 4 bases, with 11 bases between the two germline ends.

The chain is built from TRBV3-1 (or the pseudogene TRBV3-2) and TRBJ2-5, with 7 bases lining up with TRBD2. V gave up 4 bases and J gave up 1 base; unmatched junction bases: 3. In germline, CDR1 is LGHDT, CDR2 YNNKEL (reference sequence). The CDR3 totals 14 residues. The CDR3 coding sequence is TGTGCCAGCAGCCGGGGGACTATCCAAGAGACCCAGTACTTC. This translates into CASSRGTIQETQYF.

This clone was counted a few times. The chain couples TRBV24-1 to TRBJ1-5, with D unresolved. The CDR3 runs to 12 residues. Germline V lookup: CDR1 KGHDR, CDR2 SFDVKD. V dropped 2 bases and J dropped 3 bases, with 1 base sitting between them. The CDR3 nucleotides read TGTGCCACCAGTGATTCCAATCAGCCCCAGCATTTT. Translating it yields CATSDSNQPQHF.

This clone appeared a few times. The chain is built from TRBV6-1 and TRBJ1-3; no firm D call. This CDR3 is 17 amino acids long. Germline V gene sequence: CDR1 MNHNS, CDR2 SASEGT. Deletions cut 2 bases from V and 2 bases from J, with 16 bases between. The CDR3 sequence is CASSEKAGWSAGNTIYF. DNA for the CDR3: TGTGCCAGCAGTGAAAAGGCAGGTTGGTCGGCTGGAAACACCATATATTTT.

The genes are TRBV7-2 and TRBJ1-2; maybe TRBD1 (6 bases). The germline CDR1 and CDR2 sequences are SGHTA and FQGNSA. Trimming shortened V by 6 bases and J by 1 base, and 12 bases separated the two germline ends. This CDR3 comprises 14 residues. Here the CDR3 reads CASRTGSRNYGYTF. CDR3 coding DNA: TGTGCCAGCAGAACAGGGAGTCGTAACTATGGCTACACCTTC.

This clone was detected once. DNA for the CDR3: TGCGCCAGCAGCCAACAGGGGGTAACCGGGGAGCTGTTTTTT. Translating gives CASSQQGVTGELFF. V gene TRBV4-1 combines with J gene TRBJ2-2; 7 bases fit TRBD1. CDR3 length: 14 amino acids. The V segment lost 2 bases and the J segment 5 bases; nucleotides outside the gene matches: 2. Germline V gene lookup returns CDR1 MGHRA and CDR2 YSYEKL.

The CDR3 region is CASSATGNYGYTF. DNA of the CDR3: TGTGCCAGCAGCGCGACAGGGAACTATGGCTACACCTTC. This chain connects TRBV6-5 to TRBJ1-2; TRBD1 aligns across 7 bases. Per germline, CDR1 MNHEY and CDR2 SVGAGI. The V gene end was trimmed by 6 bases and the J gene end by 2 bases; junction bases not matched to a gene: 3. The CDR3 runs to 13 residues.

The chain joins TRBV19 to TRBJ1-1, with D hard to call. The CDR3 runs to 13 residues. Between the trimmed V and J ends, which lost 6 bases and 4 bases, there was a span of 12 bases. Germline V lookup: CDR1 LNHDA, CDR2 SQIVND (reference sequence). The CDR3 coding sequence is TGTGCCAGTAGGAGATCGGCTGGCACTGAAGCTTTCTTT. This codes for CASRRSAGTEAFF. The full variable domain, completed using reference TRBV19 and TRBJ1-1, is DGGITQSPKYLFRKEGQNVTLSCEQNLNHDAMYWYRQDPGQGLRLIYYSQIVNDFQKGDIAEGYSVSREKKESFPLTVTSAQKNPTAFYLCASRRSAGTEAFFGQGTRLTVV.